Listed here are 14 T cell receptor beta chains from one sample, sequenced in a study of cytomegalovirus exposure and HLA in healthy donors. Amplification used 60 Vbeta primers and 13 Jbeta primers. Data came from immunoSEQ multiplex PCR; TCRdb stores just in-frame clones and leaves some out. The top ten clones hold over 1.5% of a sample with some 120,000 clones, around 70% of them seen once. The sequenced sample consisted of PBMCs. These receptors were taken from a man aged 25-45 years in good health and CMV-seropositive.

The chain couples TRBV11-2 to TRBJ2-2; TRBD1 agrees at 10 bases. Trimming cost V 5 bases and J 1 base; bases outside gene matches: 4. Germline CDR1 SGHAT, CDR2 FQNNGV. CDR3 length equals 16 residues. As DNA, the CDR3 is TGTGCCAGCAGCACGGGACAGGGGTTGAACACCGGGGAGCTGTTTTTT. Translating it yields CASSTGQGLNTGELFF.

The rearrangement joins TRBV7-2 to TRBJ1-1, with 9 bases that match TRBD1. CDR3 length: 15 amino acids. CDR1 is SGHTA, CDR2 FQGNSA, per germline. V lost 5 bases to trimming and J lost 5 bases; unmatched junction nucleotides: 9. The CDR3 nucleotides read TGTGCCAGCAGCCTTGGGGGACAGGGCCTAACTGAAGCTTTCTTT. Translation gives CASSLGGQGLTEAFF.

This chain joins TRBV18 and TRBJ1-2; D is perhaps TRBD1 (5 bases). V shed 3 bases and J shed 5 bases, with 13 bases lying between them. Germline V gene lookup returns CDR1 KGHSH and CDR2 LQKENI. The length of the CDR3 is 14 residues. CDR3 amino acids: CASSPQGPPYGYTF. DNA of the CDR3: TGTGCCAGCTCACCGCAGGGTCCCCCTTATGGCTACACCTTC.

For the CDR3, the DNA is TGTGCCAGCAGCCTGCTCCCTAGCGGGAGAAGCGGAACCGGGGAGCTGTTTTTT. This sequence encodes CASSLLPSGRSGTGELFF. The chain uses TRBV5-4 and TRBJ2-2, with 10 bases lining up with TRBD2. With 4 bases clipped from V and 5 bases from J, the junction kept 14 bases outside the gene matches. This CDR3 has 18 residues. CDR1 SGHNT and CDR2 YYREEE come from the germline V gene (reference sequence). Full variable domain (rest looked up from reference TRBV5-4 and TRBJ2-2): ETGVTQSPTHLIKTRGQQVTLRCSSQSGHNTVSWYQQALGQGPQFIFQYYREEENGRGNFPPRFSGLQFPNYSSELNVNALELDDSALYLCASSLLPSGRSGTGELFFGEGSRLTVL.

The V call is TRBV2, the J call TRBJ2-5, with D tentatively TRBD2 (5 bases). V lost 4 bases and J 0 bases, leaving 6 bases between the germline ends. Germline lookup yields CDR1 SNHLY and CDR2 FYNNEI. The CDR3 covers 13 residues. The DNA of the CDR3 is TGTGCCAGCAGTGTGCGGGACCAAGAGACCCAGTACTTC. It codes for CASSVRDQETQYF.

This clone showed up just once. V is TRBV5-1 and J is TRBJ2-3, with D hard to call. The germline V gene has CDR1 SGHRS and CDR2 YFSETQ. V was pared by 4 bases and J by 3 bases, with 12 bases between. The CDR3 sequence is 14 residues long. The CDR3 here is CASSHGSPTDTQYF. In DNA form, the CDR3 reads TGCGCCAGCAGCCACGGTTCCCCTACAGATACGCAGTATTTT.

The chain combines TRBV11-2 with TRBJ1-5; D perhaps matches TRBD1 (6 bases). This CDR3 contains 13 residues. The germline V gene has CDR1 SGHAT and CDR2 FQNNGV. V was cut by 3 bases and J by 5 bases, with 8 bases left in between. The CDR3 DNA follows: TGTGCCAGCAGCTTGAACAGGGATCAGCCCCAGCATTTT. It codes for CASSLNRDQPQHF.

This chain joins TRBV4-2 and TRBJ2-3; no clear D gene. There are 12 residues in the CDR3. Germline V gives CDR1 LGHNA, CDR2 YNFKEQ. V lost 4 bases, J lost 1 base, and 3 bases lay in between. This chain's CDR3 is CASSPGTDTQYF. The CDR3 DNA reads TGTGCCAGCAGCCCCGGCACAGATACGCAGTATTTT.

This rearrangement joins TRBV5-4 to TRBJ2-7, with no clear D. V lost 2 bases, J lost 5 bases, and 5 bases lay in between. Germline CDR1 and CDR2: SGHNT and YYREEE (reference sequence). The CDR3 has 11 residues. The CDR3 coding sequence is TGTGCCAGCAGCTTTGGGCACGAGCAGTACTTC. Its protein is CASSFGHEQYF.

The chain couples TRBV28 to TRBJ2-3; D is possibly TRBD2 (5 bases). V lost 5 bases, J lost 3 bases, and 12 bases lay in between. The CDR3 contains 14 residues. CDR1 is MDHEN and CDR2 is SYDVKM in the germline V gene. The CDR3 coding sequence is TGTGCCAGCAGTCTCGGGAACCCTACAGATACGCAGTATTTT. Protein product: CASSLGNPTDTQYF.

This clone was counted once. DNA of the CDR3: TGTGCCAGCAGCGTCGGGGGTGTGAGGGGAAACACCATATATTTT. Translating gives CASSVGGVRGNTIYF. The chain recombines TRBV9 with TRBJ1-3, with D perhaps TRBD1 (5 bases). The CDR3 runs to 15 residues. V was clipped by 2 bases and J by 4 bases, with 13 bases between them. Germline CDR1 SGDLS, CDR2 YYNGEE.

This clone has more than one count but fewer than ten. V is TRBV4-1 and J is TRBJ2-7, with D tentatively TRBD1 (5 bases). The ends were cut back, 0 bases at V and 9 bases at J, with 15 bases in the middle. The CDR3 runs to 14 residues. CDR1 and CDR2 from the germline V gene are MGHRA and YSYEKL. The CDR3 DNA sequence: TGCGCCAGCAGCCAAGAGGGGCAGGTACCTGGGCAGTACTTC. As protein: CASSQEGQVPGQYF.

The chain employs TRBV5-8 and TRBJ2-5; 9 nucleotides align to TRBD1. CDR1 SGHTS and CDR2 YDEGEE come from the germline V gene. Trimming removed 3 bases from V and 4 bases from J; junction bases left unmatched: 7. CDR3 size: 15 residues. The chain's CDR3 is CASSSSTGGRETQYF. The CDR3 coding sequence is TGTGCCAGCAGCTCGTCGACAGGGGGGCGAGAGACCCAGTACTTC.

The chain joins TRBV27 to TRBJ1-6; possibly TRBD1 for D (5 bases). The CDR3 runs 18 residues. V dropped 9 bases and J dropped 1 base, with 22 bases sitting between them. The germline CDR1 and CDR2 sequences are MNHEY and SMNVEV (reference sequence). CDR3: CARDVRGSLGSYNSPLHF. The CDR3 nucleotides read TGTGCCAGAGACGTCCGGGGGAGTCTAGGGTCCTATAATTCACCCCTCCACTTT.